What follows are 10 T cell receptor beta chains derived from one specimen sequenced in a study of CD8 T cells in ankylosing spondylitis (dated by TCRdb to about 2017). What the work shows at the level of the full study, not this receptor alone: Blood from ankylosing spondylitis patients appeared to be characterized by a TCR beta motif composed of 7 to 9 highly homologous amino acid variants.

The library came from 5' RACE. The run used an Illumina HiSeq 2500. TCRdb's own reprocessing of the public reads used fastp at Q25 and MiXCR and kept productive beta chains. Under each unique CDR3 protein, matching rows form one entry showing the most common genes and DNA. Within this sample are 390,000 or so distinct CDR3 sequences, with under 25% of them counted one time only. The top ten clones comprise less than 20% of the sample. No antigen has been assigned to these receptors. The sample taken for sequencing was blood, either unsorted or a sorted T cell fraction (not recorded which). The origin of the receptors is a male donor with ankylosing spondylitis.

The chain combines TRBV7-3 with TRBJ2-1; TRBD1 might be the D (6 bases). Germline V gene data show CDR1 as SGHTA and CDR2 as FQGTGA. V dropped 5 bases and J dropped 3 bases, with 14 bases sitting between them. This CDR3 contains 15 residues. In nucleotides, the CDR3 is TGTGCCAGCAGCCCACACGGGACACACTACAATGAGCAGTTCTTC. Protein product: CASSPHGTHYNEQFF.

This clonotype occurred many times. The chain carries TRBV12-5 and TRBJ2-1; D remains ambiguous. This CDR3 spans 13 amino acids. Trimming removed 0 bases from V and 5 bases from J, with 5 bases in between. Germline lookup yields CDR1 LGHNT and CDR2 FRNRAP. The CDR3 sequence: CASGLVTDNEQFF. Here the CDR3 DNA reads TGTGCTAGTGGTTTGGTAACAGACAATGAGCAGTTCTTC.

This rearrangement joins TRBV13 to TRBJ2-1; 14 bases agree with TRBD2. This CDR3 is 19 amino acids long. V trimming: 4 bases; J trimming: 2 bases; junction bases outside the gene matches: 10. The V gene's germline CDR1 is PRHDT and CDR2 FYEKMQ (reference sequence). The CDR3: CASSWTPGLAGAPYNEQFF. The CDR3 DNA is TGTGCCAGCAGCTGGACTCCGGGACTAGCGGGAGCCCCCTACAATGAGCAGTTCTTC.

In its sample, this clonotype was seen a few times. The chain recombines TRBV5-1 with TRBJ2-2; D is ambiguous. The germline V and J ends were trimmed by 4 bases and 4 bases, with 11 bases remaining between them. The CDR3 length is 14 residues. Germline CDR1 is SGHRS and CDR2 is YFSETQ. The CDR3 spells CASSPSPSTGELFF. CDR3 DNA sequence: TGCGCCAGCAGCCCAAGCCCTTCCACCGGGGAGCTGTTTTTT.

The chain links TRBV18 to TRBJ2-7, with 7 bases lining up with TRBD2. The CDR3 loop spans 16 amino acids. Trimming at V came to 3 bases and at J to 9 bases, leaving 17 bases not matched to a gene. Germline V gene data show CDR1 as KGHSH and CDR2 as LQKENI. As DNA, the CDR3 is TGTGCCAGCTCACCCGCTGGGGGGACTAAAAACTCGAGGCAGTACTTC. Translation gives CASSPAGGTKNSRQYF.

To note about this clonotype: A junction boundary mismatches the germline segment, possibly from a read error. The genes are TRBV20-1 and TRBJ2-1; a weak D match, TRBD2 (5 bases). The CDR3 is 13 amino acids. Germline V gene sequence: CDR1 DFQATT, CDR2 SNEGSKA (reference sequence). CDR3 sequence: CSARGGLYNEQFF. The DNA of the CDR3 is TGCAGTGCCAGAGGAGGACTCTACAATGAGCAGTTCTTC.

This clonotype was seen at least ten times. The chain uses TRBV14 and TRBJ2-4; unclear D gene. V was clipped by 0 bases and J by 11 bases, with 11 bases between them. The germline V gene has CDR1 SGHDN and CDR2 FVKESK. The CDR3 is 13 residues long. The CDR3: CASSQEEHLFQYF. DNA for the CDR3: TGTGCCAGCAGCCAAGAGGAGCACCTTTTTCAGTACTTC.

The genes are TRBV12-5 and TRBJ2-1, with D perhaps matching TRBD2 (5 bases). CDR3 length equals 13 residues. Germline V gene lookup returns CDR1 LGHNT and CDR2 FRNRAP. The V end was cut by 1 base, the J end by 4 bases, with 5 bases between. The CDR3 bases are TGTGCTAGTGGTTTGGGGACTTACAATGAGCAGTTCTTC. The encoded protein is CASGLGTYNEQFF.

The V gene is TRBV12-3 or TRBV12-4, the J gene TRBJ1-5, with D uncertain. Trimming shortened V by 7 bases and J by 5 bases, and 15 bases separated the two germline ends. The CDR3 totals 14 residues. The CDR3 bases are TGTGCCAGCACCACCTTCCCCACGGATCAGCCCCAGCATTTT. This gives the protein CASTTFPTDQPQHF.

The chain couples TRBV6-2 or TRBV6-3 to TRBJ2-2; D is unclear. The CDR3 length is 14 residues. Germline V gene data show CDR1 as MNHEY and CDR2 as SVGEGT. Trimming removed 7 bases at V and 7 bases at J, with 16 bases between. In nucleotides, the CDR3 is TGTGCCAGCACCTCATCGGGTCCGGGCGGGGAGCTGTTTTTT. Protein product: CASTSSGPGGELFF.